This T cell receptor (beta chain) was observed in a study of OX40 agonist ivuxolimab in advanced cancers. The wider study: Patients received ivuxolimab, an intravenous treatment, every 2 weeks at 0.01 to 10 mg/kg. The group had a mean age of 60 years, ranged from about 23 to 79, and was around 86% male.

The germline V gene has CDR1 MNHEY and CDR2 SMNVEV (reference sequence). The CDR3 contains 15 residues. V lost 6 bases, J lost 1 base, and 9 bases stayed unmatched. TCRdb keeps only in-frame clones here, not all; method: immunoSEQ multiplex PCR. The repertoire holds roughly 40,000 clones, with 82% as singletons. The material sequenced was CD4+ or CD8+ T cells sorted from blood, taken in a trial of the OX40 agonist ivuxolimab. This chain joins TRBV27 and TRBJ2-7; 7 bases are a match to TRBD1. The origin of this receptor is an adult with an advanced solid tumor such as melanoma, head and neck, liver or kidney cancer. The CDR3 region is CASSRDPGQSYEQYF. CDR3 coding DNA: TGTGCCAGCAGCCGGGATCCGGGACAGTCCTACGAGCAGTACTTC.